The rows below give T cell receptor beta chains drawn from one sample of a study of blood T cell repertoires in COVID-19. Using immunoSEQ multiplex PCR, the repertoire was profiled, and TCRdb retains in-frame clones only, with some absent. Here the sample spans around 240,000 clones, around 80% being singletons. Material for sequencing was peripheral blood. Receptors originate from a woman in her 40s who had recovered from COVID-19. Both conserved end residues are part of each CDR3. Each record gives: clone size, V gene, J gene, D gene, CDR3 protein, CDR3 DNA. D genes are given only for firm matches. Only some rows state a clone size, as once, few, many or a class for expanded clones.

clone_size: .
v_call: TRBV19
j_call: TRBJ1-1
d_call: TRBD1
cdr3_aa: CASSTTGRTEAFF
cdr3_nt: TGTGCCAGTAGCACGACAGGGAGAACTGAAGCTTTCTTT

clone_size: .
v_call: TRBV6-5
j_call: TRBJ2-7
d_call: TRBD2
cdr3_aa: CASTGQRGYEQYF
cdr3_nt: TGTGCCAGCACCGGCCAGCGGGGCTACGAGCAGTACTTC

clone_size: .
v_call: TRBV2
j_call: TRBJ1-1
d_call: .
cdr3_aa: CASIGRTANTEAFF
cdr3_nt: TGTGCCAGCATTGGGCGGACTGCCAACACTGAAGCTTTCTTT

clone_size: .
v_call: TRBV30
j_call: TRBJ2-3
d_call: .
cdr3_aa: CAWNRGASEDTQYF
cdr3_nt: TGTGCCTGGAACCGGGGGGCGTCGGAAGATACGCAGTATTTT

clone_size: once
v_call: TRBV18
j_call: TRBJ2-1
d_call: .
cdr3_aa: CASSPPSISEQFF
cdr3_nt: TGTGCCAGCTCACCACCTAGTATATCTGAGCAGTTCTTC

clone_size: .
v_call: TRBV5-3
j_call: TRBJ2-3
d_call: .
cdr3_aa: CARSLGRGPRGWSTDTQYF
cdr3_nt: TGTGCCAGAAGCTTGGGGCGAGGCCCCCGGGGTTGGAGCACAGATACGCAGTATTTT

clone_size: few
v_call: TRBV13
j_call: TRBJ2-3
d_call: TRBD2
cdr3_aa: CASSRRLAGVYF
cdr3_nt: TGTGCCAGCAGCCGTCGACTAGCGGGGGTGTATTTT

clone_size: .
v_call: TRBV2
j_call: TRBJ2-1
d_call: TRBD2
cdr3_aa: CASGSGGYNEQFF
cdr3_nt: TGTGCCAGCGGTAGCGGGGGATACAATGAGCAGTTCTTC

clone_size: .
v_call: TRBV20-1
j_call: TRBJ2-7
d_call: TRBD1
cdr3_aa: CSASPIRTGGHEQYF
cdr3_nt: TGCAGTGCTAGTCCTATTCGAACAGGGGGCCACGAGCAGTACTTC

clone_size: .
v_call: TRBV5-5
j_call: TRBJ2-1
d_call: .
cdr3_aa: CASSDPQNNEQFF
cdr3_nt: TGTGCCAGCAGCGATCCACAAAACAATGAGCAGTTCTTC

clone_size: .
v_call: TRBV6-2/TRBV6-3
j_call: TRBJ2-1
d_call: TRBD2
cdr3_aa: CASSYMGGGPGEQFF
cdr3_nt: TGTGCCAGCAGTTACATGGGGGGGGGTCCTGGTGAGCAGTTCTTC

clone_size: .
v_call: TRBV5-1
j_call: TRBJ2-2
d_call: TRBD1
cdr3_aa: CASSLTTGRTGELFF
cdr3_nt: TGCGCCAGCAGCCTAACGACAGGGCGCACCGGGGAGCTGTTTTTT

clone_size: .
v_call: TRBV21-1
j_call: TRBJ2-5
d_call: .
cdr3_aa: CASSTHLTSGKYQETQYF
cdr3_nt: TGTGCCAGCAGCACCCACCTTACTAGCGGAAAGTACCAAGAGACCCAGTACTTC

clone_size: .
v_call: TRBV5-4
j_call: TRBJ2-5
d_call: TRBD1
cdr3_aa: CASSFPTGGQETQYF
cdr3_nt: TGTGCCAGCAGCTTTCCTACAGGGGGCCAAGAGACCCAGTACTTC

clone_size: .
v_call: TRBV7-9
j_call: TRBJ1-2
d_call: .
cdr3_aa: CASSWDSYGYTF
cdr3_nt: TGTGCCAGCAGCTGGGACTCCTATGGCTACACCTTC

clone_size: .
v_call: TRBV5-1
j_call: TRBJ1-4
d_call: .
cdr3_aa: CASSWTTGNNEKLFF
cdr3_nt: TGCGCCAGCAGCTGGACGACAGGAAATAATGAAAAACTGTTTTTT

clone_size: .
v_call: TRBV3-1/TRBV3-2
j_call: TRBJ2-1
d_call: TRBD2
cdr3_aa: CASSQDRGRGLALNEQFF
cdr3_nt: TGTGCCAGCAGCCAAGATCGGGGAAGGGGACTAGCGTTGAATGAGCAGTTCTTC

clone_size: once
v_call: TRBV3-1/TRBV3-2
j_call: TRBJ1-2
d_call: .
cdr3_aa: CASSHRDLGYTF
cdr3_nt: TGTGCCAGCAGCCACAGGGATTTAGGCTACACCTTC

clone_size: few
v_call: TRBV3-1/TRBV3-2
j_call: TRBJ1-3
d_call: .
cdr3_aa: CASSQVQSGNTIYF
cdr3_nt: TGTGCCAGCAGCCAAGTCCAGTCTGGAAACACCATATATTTT

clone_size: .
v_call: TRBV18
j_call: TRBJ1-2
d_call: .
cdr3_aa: CASSPGSGQNYGYTF
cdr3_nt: TGTGCCAGCTCACCAGGGTCGGGTCAAAACTATGGCTACACCTTC

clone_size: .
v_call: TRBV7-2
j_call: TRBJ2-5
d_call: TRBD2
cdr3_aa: CASSLAGGETQYF
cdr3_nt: TGTGCCAGCAGCTTAGCGGGAGGGGAGACCCAGTACTTC

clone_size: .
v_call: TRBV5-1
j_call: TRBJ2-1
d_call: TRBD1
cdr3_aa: CASSEGTGGDLGNEQFF
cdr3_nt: TGCGCCAGCAGCGAGGGGACAGGGGGCGATCTTGGCAATGAGCAGTTCTTC

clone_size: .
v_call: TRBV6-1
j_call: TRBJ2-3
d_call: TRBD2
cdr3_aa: CASSGRGGQGGTDTQYF
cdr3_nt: TGTGCCAGCAGTGGAAGGGGAGGGCAGGGCGGCACAGATACGCAGTATTTT

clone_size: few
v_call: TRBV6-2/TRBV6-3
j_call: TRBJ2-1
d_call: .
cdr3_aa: CASSGESSYNEQFF
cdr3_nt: TGTGCCAGCAGCGGGGAGAGCTCCTACAATGAGCAGTTCTTC

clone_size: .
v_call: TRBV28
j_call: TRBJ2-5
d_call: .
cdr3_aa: CASRDTRTQYF
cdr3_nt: TGTGCCAGCAGGGACACCCGGACCCAGTACTTC

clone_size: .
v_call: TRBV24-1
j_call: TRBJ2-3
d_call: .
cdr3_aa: CATSSAGPTDTQYF
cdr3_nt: TGTGCCACCAGTTCTGCGGGCCCCACAGATACGCAGTATTTT

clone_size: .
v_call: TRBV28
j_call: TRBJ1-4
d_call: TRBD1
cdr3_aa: CASSLWGQTTNEKLFF
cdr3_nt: TGTGCCAGCAGTTTATGGGGACAGACAACTAATGAAAAACTGTTTTTT

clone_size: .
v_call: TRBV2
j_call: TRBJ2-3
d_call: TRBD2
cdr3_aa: CASSEGVLAVGTDTQYF
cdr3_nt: TGTGCCAGCAGTGAAGGGGTTCTAGCGGTGGGGACAGATACGCAGTATTTT

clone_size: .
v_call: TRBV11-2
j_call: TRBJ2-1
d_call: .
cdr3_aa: CASSQGLDREQFF
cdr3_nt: TGTGCCAGCAGCCAGGGCCTGGACCGGGAGCAGTTCTTC

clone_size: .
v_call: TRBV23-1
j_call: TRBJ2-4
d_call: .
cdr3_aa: CASSQSVRADLAKNIQYF
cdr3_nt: TGCGCCAGCAGTCAATCTGTACGTGCAGACTTAGCCAAAAACATTCAGTACTTC

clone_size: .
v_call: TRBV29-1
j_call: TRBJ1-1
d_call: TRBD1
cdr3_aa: CSGSGTGVTEAFF
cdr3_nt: TGCAGCGGTTCCGGGACAGGGGTCACTGAAGCTTTCTTT

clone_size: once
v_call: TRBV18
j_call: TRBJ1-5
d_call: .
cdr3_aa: CASSPERVAQPQHF
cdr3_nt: TGTGCCAGCTCACCTGAGAGGGTGGCTCAGCCCCAGCATTTT

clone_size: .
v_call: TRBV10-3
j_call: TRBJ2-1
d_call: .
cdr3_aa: CAISESLILRGNEQFF
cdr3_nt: TGTGCCATCAGTGAGTCTCTTATACTCAGGGGCAATGAGCAGTTCTTC

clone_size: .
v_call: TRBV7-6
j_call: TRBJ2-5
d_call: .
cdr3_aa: CASSRKRQNQETQYF
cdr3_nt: TGTGCCAGCAGCCGGAAGAGGCAGAACCAAGAGACCCAGTACTTC

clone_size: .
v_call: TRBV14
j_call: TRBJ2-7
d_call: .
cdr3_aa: CASSQTVEQYF
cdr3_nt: TGTGCCAGCAGCCAAACAGTTGAGCAGTACTTC

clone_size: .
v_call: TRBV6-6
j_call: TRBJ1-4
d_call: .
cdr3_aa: CASISGAATNEKLFF
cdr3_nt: TGTGCCAGCATAAGCGGGGCCGCAACTAATGAAAAACTGTTTTTT

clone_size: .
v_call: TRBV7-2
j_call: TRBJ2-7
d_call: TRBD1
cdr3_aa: CASSPAPGTGGLEQYF
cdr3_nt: TGTGCCAGCAGCCCCGCGCCAGGGACAGGGGGCCTCGAGCAGTACTTC

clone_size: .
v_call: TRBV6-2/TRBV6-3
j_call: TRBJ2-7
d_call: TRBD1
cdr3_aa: CASSVQGAHEQYF
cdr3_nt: TGTGCCAGCAGCGTGCAGGGGGCGCACGAGCAGTACTTC

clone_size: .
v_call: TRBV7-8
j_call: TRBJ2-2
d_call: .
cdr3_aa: CASSYTSAGATGELFF
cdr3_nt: TGTGCCAGCAGTTATACAAGCGCGGGGGCAACCGGGGAGCTGTTTTTT

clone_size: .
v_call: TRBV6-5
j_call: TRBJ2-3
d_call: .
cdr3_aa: CASSYSLQGVTDTQYF
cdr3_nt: TGTGCCAGCAGTTACTCGTTACAGGGAGTGACAGATACGCAGTATTTT

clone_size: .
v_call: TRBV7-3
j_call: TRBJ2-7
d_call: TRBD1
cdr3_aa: CASRAGGTYEQYF
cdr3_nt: TGTGCCAGCAGGGCAGGGGGTACCTACGAGCAGTACTTC

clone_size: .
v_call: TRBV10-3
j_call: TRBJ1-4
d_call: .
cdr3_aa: CAISESGASEKLFF
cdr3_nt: TGTGCCATCAGTGAGTCAGGGGCATCTGAAAAACTGTTTTTT

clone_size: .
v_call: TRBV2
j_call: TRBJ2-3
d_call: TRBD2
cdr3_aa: CASSGSYPGLAHSSTDTQYF
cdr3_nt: TGTGCCAGCAGTGGGAGTTATCCGGGACTAGCGCATTCTAGCACAGATACGCAGTATTTT

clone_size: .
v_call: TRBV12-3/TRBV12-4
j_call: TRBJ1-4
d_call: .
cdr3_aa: CASSEGDEKLFF
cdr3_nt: TGTGCCAGCAGCGAGGGAGATGAAAAACTGTTTTTT

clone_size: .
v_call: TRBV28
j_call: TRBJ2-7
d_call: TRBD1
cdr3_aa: CASSSTSKLGTGPYF
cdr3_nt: TGTGCCAGCAGTTCGACTTCGAAGCTCGGGACAGGCCCTTACTTC

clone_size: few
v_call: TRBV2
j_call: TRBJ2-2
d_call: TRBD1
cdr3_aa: CASSGGTGWTGELFF
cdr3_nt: TGTGCCAGCAGTGGTGGGACAGGGTGGACCGGGGAGCTGTTTTTT

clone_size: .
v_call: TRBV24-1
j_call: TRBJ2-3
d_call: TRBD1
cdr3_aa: CATSETGTGASDTQYF
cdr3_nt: TGTGCCACCAGTGAAACCGGGACAGGGGCCTCAGATACGCAGTATTTT

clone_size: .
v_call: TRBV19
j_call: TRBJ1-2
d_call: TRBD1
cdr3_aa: CASSIVAGGSYGYTF
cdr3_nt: TGTGCCAGTAGTATAGTGGCAGGGGGCTCCTATGGCTACACCTTC

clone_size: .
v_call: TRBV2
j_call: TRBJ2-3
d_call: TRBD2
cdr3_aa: CASRERGTAGGTTQYF
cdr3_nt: TGTGCCAGCAGGGAGCGGGGCACAGCGGGGGGGACTACGCAGTATTTT

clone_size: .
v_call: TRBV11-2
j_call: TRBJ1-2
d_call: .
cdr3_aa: CASSLIDGYTF
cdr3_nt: TGTGCCAGCAGCTTAATCGATGGCTACACCTTC